This TCR beta chain was retrieved from a study of blood T cell repertoires in COVID-19 (dated by TCRdb to about 2020). At the level of the whole study: Samples covering the acute and convalescent phases of COVID-19 were provided by collaborators in the United States, Italy and Spain. The prospective study material was composed of cDNA or gDNA derived from T cells, B-cell-depleted T cells, or PBMCs. Subjects who had been exposed to COVID-19, were actively infected with it, or had recovered from it provided the deeply sampled blood TCRbeta repertoires that made up the dataset. The repertoires were released in a freely available public database intended as a resource for research on the immune response to SARS-CoV-2. Samples were obtained from the ongoing ImmuneRACE study (first 160 participants) and from 1,254 subjects provided by 6 global collaborators. Nearly every sample came with metadata listing a de-identified subject ID, COVID-19 status, age in years and sex. HLA class I and class II types, where available, came from metadata supplied by the sample provider rather than from assay-based typing. The full study reports these points: Clinical and demographic metadata were provided uncurated, with the amount varying by source and participant.

TCRbeta CDR3 regions were amplified from genomic DNA by means of the immunoSEQ Assay, a bias-controlled multiplex PCR. In the authors' own workflow: Nucleated cell counts per sample were estimated from amplification of reference gene primers within the assay. To quantify the absolute abundance of each unique TCRbeta CDR3 rearrangement, sequence reads were collapsed and filtered. Productive Simpson clonality was computed per sample as the square root of Simpson's diversity index over productive rearrangements. The source is immuneACCESS, and TCRdb retained only in-frame sequences with V and J called. Part of the clones is not carried over; for the studies checked, unresolved V genes explain less than half of this, and the remainder is unexplained. The D gene and trimming were derived from the DNA, and the V and J assignments and clone size from that table. For this sample there are 450,000 to 500,000 clones; 70% to 90% appear just once. Of the sample, roughly 3.2% falls within the top ten clones.

For this clone: Which antigen it targets is not known. Nothing much larger sits one base from this clone, and base qualities are not available.

Each collaborating institution followed its own protocols to collect whole blood in K2EDTA tubes. Collaborator samples were shipped for TCRbeta analysis as frozen whole blood, isolated PBMCs, or DNA extracted from either sample type. The CDR1 and CDR2 encoded by the germline V gene (reference sequence) are SEHNR and FQNEAQ. From V the trimming removes 5 bases and from J it removes 1 base, while the gene matches leave 4 bases of the junction unaccounted for. From its cysteine to its phenylalanine, the CDR3 spans 15 amino acids. CDR3 DNA only is kept here, 45 bases in frame from base 1. Input material: peripheral blood. The receptor was isolated from a human donor in a cohort sampled during active COVID-19. The chain couples TRBV7-9 to TRBJ1-5, with 8 bases aligning to TRBD1. The bases read TGTGCCAGCAGCAGGGGACAGGCGAGCAATCAGCCCCAGCATTTT. This translates into CASSRGQASNQPQHF.